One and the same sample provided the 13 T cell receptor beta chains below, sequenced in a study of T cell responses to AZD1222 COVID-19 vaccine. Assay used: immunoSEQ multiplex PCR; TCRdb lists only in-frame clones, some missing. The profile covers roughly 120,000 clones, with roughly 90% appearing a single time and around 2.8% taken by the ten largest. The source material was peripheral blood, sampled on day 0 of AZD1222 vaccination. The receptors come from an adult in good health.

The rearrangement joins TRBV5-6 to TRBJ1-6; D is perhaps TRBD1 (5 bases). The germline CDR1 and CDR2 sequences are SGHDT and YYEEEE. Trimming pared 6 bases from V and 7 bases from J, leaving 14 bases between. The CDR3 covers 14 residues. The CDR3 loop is CASTWGVNNSPLHF. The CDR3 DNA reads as TGTGCCAGCACTTGGGGGGTTAACAATTCACCCCTCCACTTT.

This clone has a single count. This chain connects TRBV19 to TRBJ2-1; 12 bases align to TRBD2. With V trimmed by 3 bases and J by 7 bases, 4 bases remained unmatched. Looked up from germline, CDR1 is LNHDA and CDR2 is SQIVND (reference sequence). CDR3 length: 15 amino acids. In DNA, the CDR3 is TGTGCCAGTAGTATTCAACTAGCGGGAGGAAATGAGCAGTTCTTC. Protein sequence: CASSIQLAGGNEQFF.

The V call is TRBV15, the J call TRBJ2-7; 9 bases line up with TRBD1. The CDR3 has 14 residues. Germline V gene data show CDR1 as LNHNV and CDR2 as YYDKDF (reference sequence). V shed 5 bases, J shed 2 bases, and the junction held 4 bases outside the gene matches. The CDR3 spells CATSVTGGAYEQYF. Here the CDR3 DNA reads TGTGCCACCAGCGTGACAGGGGGTGCCTACGAGCAGTACTTC.

For the CDR3, the DNA is TGCGCCAGCAGCTTGGGCCTAGGAAAGATGGGAACTGAAGCTTTCTTT. This encodes CASSLGLGKMGTEAFF. The chain joins TRBV5-1 to TRBJ1-1; D is uncertain. V gave up 0 bases and J gave up 5 bases, with 17 bases separating them. CDR3 length: 16 amino acids. Per the germline V gene, CDR1 is SGHRS and CDR2 is YFSETQ.

The chain's CDR3 is CASSFTNAQYNEQFF. DNA for the CDR3: TGTGCCAGCAGCTTTACCAACGCTCAATACAATGAGCAGTTCTTC. The rearrangement links TRBV7-3 to TRBJ2-1, with D uncertain. V shed 3 bases and J shed 4 bases, with 13 bases lying between them. Germline loops: CDR1 SGHTA, CDR2 FQGTGA. The CDR3 consists of 15 residues. Supplemented by reference TRBV7-3 and TRBJ2-1, the full variable domain reads GAGVSQTPSNKVTEKGKYVELRCDPISGHTALYWYRQSLGQGPEFLIYFQGTGAADDSGLPNDRFFAVRPEGSVSTLKIQRTERGDSAVYLCASSFTNAQYNEQFFGPGTRLTVL.

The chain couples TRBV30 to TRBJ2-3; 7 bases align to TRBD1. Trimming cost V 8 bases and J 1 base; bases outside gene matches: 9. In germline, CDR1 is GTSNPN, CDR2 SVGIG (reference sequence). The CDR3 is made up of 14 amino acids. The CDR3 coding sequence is TGTGCCCGGGGACAGAAAGCGGGCACAGATACGCAGTATTTT. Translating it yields CARGQKAGTDTQYF.

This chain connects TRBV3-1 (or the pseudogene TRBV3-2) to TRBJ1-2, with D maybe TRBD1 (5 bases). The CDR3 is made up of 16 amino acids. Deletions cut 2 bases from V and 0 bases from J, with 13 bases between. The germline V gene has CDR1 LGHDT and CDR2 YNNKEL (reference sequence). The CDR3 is CASSQSLGQANYGYTF. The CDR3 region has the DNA TGTGCCAGCAGCCAAAGCCTAGGACAAGCTAACTATGGCTACACCTTC.

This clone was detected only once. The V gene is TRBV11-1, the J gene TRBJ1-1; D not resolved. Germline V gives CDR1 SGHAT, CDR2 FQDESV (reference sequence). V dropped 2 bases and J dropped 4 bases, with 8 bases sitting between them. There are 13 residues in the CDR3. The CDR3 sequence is CASSLTSSTEAFF. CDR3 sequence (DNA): TGTGCCAGCAGCTTAACAAGTTCCACTGAAGCTTTCTTT.

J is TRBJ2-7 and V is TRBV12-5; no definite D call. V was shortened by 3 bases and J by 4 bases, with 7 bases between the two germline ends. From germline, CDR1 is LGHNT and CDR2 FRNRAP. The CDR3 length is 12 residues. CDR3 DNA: TGTGCTAGTGGTTTCGTAGTTTACGAGCAGTACTTC. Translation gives CASGFVVYEQYF.

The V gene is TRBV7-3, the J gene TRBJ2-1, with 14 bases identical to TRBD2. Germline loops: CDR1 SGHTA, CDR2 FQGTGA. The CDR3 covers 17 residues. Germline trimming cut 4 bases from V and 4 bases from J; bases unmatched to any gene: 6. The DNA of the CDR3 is TGTGCCAGCAGCTCAGGACTAGCGGGAGGAACTTACAATGAGCAGTTCTTC. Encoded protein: CASSSGLAGGTYNEQFF.

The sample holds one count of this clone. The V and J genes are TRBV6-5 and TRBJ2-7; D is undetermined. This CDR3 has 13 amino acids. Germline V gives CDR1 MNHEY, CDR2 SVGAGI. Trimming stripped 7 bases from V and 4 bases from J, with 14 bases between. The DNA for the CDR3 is TGTGCCAGCAACTCCGGGCATTCTTACGAGCAGTACTTC. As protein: CASNSGHSYEQYF.

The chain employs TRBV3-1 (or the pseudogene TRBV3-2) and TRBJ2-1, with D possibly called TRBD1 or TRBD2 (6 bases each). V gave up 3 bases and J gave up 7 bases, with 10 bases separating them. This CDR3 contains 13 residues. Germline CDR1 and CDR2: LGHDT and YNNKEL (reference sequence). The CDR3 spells CASSQGGVNEQFF. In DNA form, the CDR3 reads TGTGCCAGCAGCCAGGGGGGCGTGAATGAGCAGTTCTTC.

The CDR3 loop reads CASSQDRSAEPSYEQYF. For the CDR3, the DNA is TGTGCCAGCAGCCAAGATAGGTCGGCGGAGCCGTCCTACGAGCAGTACTTC. V is TRBV4-2 and J is TRBJ2-7; D is undetermined. The CDR3 covers 17 residues. V was clipped by 0 bases and J by 1 base, with 16 bases between them. Per the germline V gene, CDR1 is LGHNA and CDR2 is YNFKEQ.